Detailed here is one TCR beta chain. As every portion of the isolated RNA was reverse transcribed, the sequencing read expressed TCRB transcripts. Assay used: immunoSEQ multiplex PCR; TCRdb lists only in-frame clones, some missing. The sample carries 35,000 to 50,000 clones, roughly 50% recorded once. The record originates from a study of beta chain features in type 1 diabetes. Study information: All samples combined gave roughly 100 million sorted cells for examination.

Germline CDR1 and CDR2: SNHLY and FYNNEI. V lost 6 bases and J 0 bases, leaving 28 bases between the germline ends. The CDR3 is 20 amino acids. Central memory, naive, regulatory and stem cell-like memory CD4+ cells were sorted by CD45RO/CCR7/CD25/CD127/CD95/CD27. Sequencing was carried out using stem cell memory CD4+ T cells from blood. This rearrangement joins TRBV2 to TRBJ2-3, with D unresolved. This clonotype was obtained from a woman in her twenties or thirties in good health. CDR3 coding DNA: TGTGCCAGCAGAGGCTCCTCTTCAATCTCTAGTGTATCTAGCACAGATACGCAGTATTTT. As protein: CASRGSSSISSVSSTDTQYF.